Listed below are T cell receptor beta chains from one sample, sequenced in a study of blood T cell repertoires in COVID-19. The protocol was immunoSEQ multiplex PCR, while the TCRdb copy is restricted to in-frame clones and leaves out a portion. Among about 74,000 clones listed, almost 90% were seen once. The source material was peripheral blood. The receptors stem from a woman of 80 years or more with active or convalescent COVID-19. The CDR3 runs from the conserved cysteine through the conserved F or W. The order of the fields is J gene, CDR3 length, clone size, V gene, D gene, CDR3 protein, CDR3 DNA. The D gene is left open where the match is weak. A clone size is listed for some rows: how often the clone was seen (once, few, many), or a class if it is expanded.

J gene: TRBJ1-5; CDR3 length: 15; clone size: NA; V gene: TRBV5-1; D gene: NA; CDR3 protein: CASSLAGVGNQPQHF; CDR3 DNA: TGCGCCAGCAGCTTGGCAGGGGTCGGCAATCAGCCCCAGCATTTT
J gene: TRBJ1-5; CDR3 length: 15; clone size: NA; V gene: TRBV19; D gene: NA; CDR3 protein: CASSIAGVGNQPQHF; CDR3 DNA: TGTGCCAGTAGTATAGCCGGGGTTGGCAATCAGCCCCAGCATTTT
J gene: TRBJ1-3; CDR3 length: 17; clone size: NA; V gene: TRBV24-1; D gene: NA; CDR3 protein: CATSGGRGALSGNTIYF; CDR3 DNA: TGTGCCACCAGTGGAGGCAGGGGAGCTCTCTCTGGAAACACCATATATTTT
J gene: TRBJ1-1; CDR3 length: 14; clone size: NA; V gene: TRBV5-1; D gene: NA; CDR3 protein: CASSLGGANTEAFF; CDR3 DNA: TGCGCCAGCAGCTTGGGTGGGGCGAACACTGAAGCTTTCTTT
J gene: TRBJ1-1; CDR3 length: 17; clone size: NA; V gene: TRBV5-1; D gene: NA; CDR3 protein: CASGRGGVGFENTEAFF; CDR3 DNA: TGCGCCAGCGGGAGGGGCGGGGTTGGTTTCGAGAACACTGAAGCTTTCTTT
J gene: TRBJ1-2; CDR3 length: 16; clone size: NA; V gene: TRBV5-4; D gene: TRBD1; CDR3 protein: CASSLGGGQGVRGYTF; CDR3 DNA: TGTGCCAGCAGCTTGGGGGGGGGACAGGGGGTGAGGGGCTACACCTTC
J gene: TRBJ2-7; CDR3 length: 13; clone size: NA; V gene: TRBV2; D gene: TRBD1; CDR3 protein: CASRQGGTFEQYF; CDR3 DNA: TGTGCCAGCAGACAGGGGGGCACCTTCGAGCAGTACTTC
J gene: TRBJ2-7; CDR3 length: 12; clone size: few; V gene: TRBV12-5; D gene: NA; CDR3 protein: CASGTLAWEQYF; CDR3 DNA: TGTGCTAGTGGTACCCTAGCGTGGGAGCAGTACTTC
J gene: TRBJ2-3; CDR3 length: 15; clone size: NA; V gene: TRBV5-1; D gene: NA; CDR3 protein: CASTYSRETTDTQYF; CDR3 DNA: TGCGCCAGCACTTATAGCAGGGAAACCACAGATACGCAGTATTTT
J gene: TRBJ2-7; CDR3 length: 15; clone size: NA; V gene: TRBV5-1; D gene: TRBD2; CDR3 protein: CASSLVGRGEDEQYF; CDR3 DNA: TGCGCCAGCAGCTTGGTGGGCCGGGGGGAGGACGAGCAGTACTTC
J gene: TRBJ2-7; CDR3 length: 14; clone size: NA; V gene: TRBV6-5; D gene: TRBD2; CDR3 protein: CASSQSGRAGEQYF; CDR3 DNA: TGTGCCAGCAGTCAAAGCGGGAGGGCTGGAGAGCAGTACTTC